This record looks at one T cell receptor beta chain sequence and its context. The DNA is omitted, as the CDR3 cannot be located on it reliably, and the CDR3 follows TCRdb's listing. The data belong to a study of T cells in Graves' hyperthyroidism and ophthalmopathy. From its first to its last residue, the CDR3 has 14 amino acids. Germline V CDR1 and CDR2: GTSNPN, SVGIG (reference sequence). Amplification yielded TCR beta CDR3 regions, with RNA transcripts as the source. With the HTBI primer set, the TCR CDR3 went through a first round of RT-PCR. TCRdb redid the calling of the multiplex PCR reads with MiXCR, one entry per CDR3 protein. The table lists 750,000 to 900,000 distinct CDR3 sequences, around 39% of them singletons, with 7% to 10% in the top ten.

Sequencing was performed on blood. This chain connects TRBV30 to TRBJ1-2; the table gives TRBD1 as D, unverified against the DNA. The sequence was collected from a man between 18 and 29 years old with Graves' hyperthyroidism. CDR3 loop: CACSARGPLGGYTF.